This T cell receptor (beta chain) was identified in a study of T-cell memory formation after mild COVID-19. Study overall: TCR clusters mostly belonged to single donors.

Overall study results and limits: Contracting clones from day 15 to 85 had balanced CD4/CD8; later expanders favoured CD4+.

This clonotype was detected a few times. Its antigen is unknown. TCRdb re-called the 5' RACE reads through MiXCR, storing one row per CDR3 protein. Of about 190,000 distinct CDR3 sequences in the sample, around 19% were seen once. CDR3 size: 13 residues. Trimming stripped 5 bases from V and 7 bases from J, with 17 bases between. Germline CDR1 is DFQATT and CDR2 is SNEGSKA (reference sequence). The chain is built from TRBV20-1 and TRBJ1-2, with D perhaps TRBD1 (5 bases). Sequencing was done on a sample of PBMCs or a T cell subset sorted from them (not recorded which). The TCR sequence derives from an adult woman who had mild COVID-19 (a few samples of this study predate the infection). Cell type and time point are not known. CDR3 protein: CSAPPGRVGGYTF. The CDR3 region has the DNA TGCAGTGCTCCCCCGGGCAGGGTGGGTGGCTACACCTTC.